These 28 T cell receptor beta chains originate from one sample sequenced in a study of TIL therapy for anti-PD-1-resistant metastatic lung cancer. The libraries were made with immunoSEQ v3. Using immunoSEQ multiplex PCR, the repertoire was profiled, and TCRdb retains in-frame clones only, with some absent. Found here are tens of thousands of clones, roughly 85% of them singletons; the top ten hold 4.5% to 5.5%. Time point of the sample: pre-treatment sample, taken before nivolumab and TIL therapy. This sample comprised blood, obtained at baseline. These receptors were taken from a woman aged 30 to 85 with non-small cell lung cancer.

This clone is labeled as medium-sized (0.01 to 0.1%). The rearrangement links TRBV4-1 to TRBJ2-3; TRBD1 matches at 11 bases. Trimming removed 4 bases from V and 4 bases from J; junction bases left unmatched: 1. The CDR3 extends over 14 amino acids. From germline, CDR1 is MGHRA and CDR2 YSYEKL. The CDR3 protein is CASSPGQGADTQYF. CDR3 bases: TGCGCCAGCAGCCCGGGACAGGGGGCAGATACGCAGTATTTT.

The V and J genes are TRBV6-6 and TRBJ1-1, with D unclear. CDR3 length: 12 amino acids. Germline CDR1 and CDR2: MNHNY and SVGAGI (reference sequence). V was pared by 6 bases and J by 6 bases, with 11 bases between. The CDR3, as DNA: TGTGCCAGCAGACCCGGGAGGTCTGAAGCTTTCTTT. Translated: CASRPGRSEAFF.

The chain joins TRBV5-8 to TRBJ2-7, with D perhaps matching TRBD1 or TRBD2 (5 bases each). Germline CDR1 SGHTS, CDR2 YDEGEE. With 4 bases removed from V and 0 bases from J, the gap between germline ends came to 20 bases. The length of the CDR3 is 17 residues. The chain's CDR3 is CASSLMAGTPTSYEQYF. As DNA, the CDR3 is TGTGCCAGCAGCCTCATGGCAGGGACCCCAACCTCCTACGAGCAGTACTTC.

The V gene is TRBV5-4, the J gene TRBJ2-7; D is possibly TRBD1 (6 bases). The V gene's germline CDR1 is SGHNT and CDR2 YYREEE (reference sequence). The length of the CDR3 is 19 residues. Deletions cut 2 bases from V and 2 bases from J, with 26 bases between. In nucleotides, the CDR3 is TGTGCCAGCAGCTTTTTCCTGGGTAAACGTCTCGGGACAACCTACGAGCAGTACTTC. This gives the protein CASSFFLGKRLGTTYEQYF.

The V call is TRBV28, the J call TRBJ2-6, with D possibly TRBD1 on 5 matching bases. Germline CDR1 and CDR2: MDHEN and SYDVKM. Between the trimmed V and J ends, which lost 5 bases and 2 bases, there was a span of 7 bases. The CDR3 totals 14 residues. The CDR3 sequence: CASSSRAGANVLTF. CDR3 coding DNA: TGTGCCAGCAGTAGCAGGGCTGGGGCCAACGTCCTGACTTTC.

The gene calls are TRBV5-1 and TRBJ1-1, with D unresolved. V was cut by 2 bases and J by 1 base, with 9 bases left in between. Germline assignment: CDR1 SGHRS and CDR2 YFSETQ. This CDR3 has 14 residues. The CDR3: CASSFTPANTEAFF. CDR3 nucleotide sequence: TGCGCCAGCAGCTTTACGCCAGCGAACACTGAAGCTTTCTTT. The full variable domain, rest sourced from reference TRBV5-1 and TRBJ1-1, is KAGVTQTPRYLIKTRGQQVTLSCSPISGHRSVSWYQQTPGQGLQFLFEYFSETQRNKGNFPGRFSGRQFSNSRSEMNVSTLELGDSALYLCASSFTPANTEAFFGQGTRLTVV.

This clone was seen more than once but under ten times. CDR3 region: CASSPPAGPRGNQPQHF. The DNA of the CDR3 is TGTGCCAGCTCACCACCGGCAGGGCCCAGGGGCAATCAGCCCCAGCATTTT. The chain employs TRBV18 and TRBJ1-5; the D gene is possibly TRBD1 (5 bases). Germline lookup yields CDR1 KGHSH and CDR2 LQKENI. Trimming took off 0 bases at V and 2 bases at J, with 14 bases between the two ends. The CDR3 extends over 17 amino acids.

The chain carries TRBV7-9 and TRBJ1-4, with D tentatively TRBD1 (5 bases). The V gene's germline CDR1 is SEHNR and CDR2 FQNEAQ (reference sequence). The length of the CDR3 is 15 residues. Trimming shortened V by 6 bases and J by 5 bases, and 16 bases separated the two germline ends. The DNA for the CDR3 is TGTGCCAGCAGTACCTTCGGCAGGGACAATGAAAAACTGTTTTTT. It translates to CASSTFGRDNEKLFF. The whole variable domain, filled in from reference TRBV7-9 and TRBJ1-4, reads DTGVSQNPRHKITKRGQNVTFRCDPISEHNRLYWYRQTLGQGPEFLTYFQNEAQLEKSRLLSDRFSAERPKGSFSTLEIQRTEQGDSAMYLCASSTFGRDNEKLFFGSGTQLSVL.

The chain couples TRBV7-8 to TRBJ2-7; TRBD2 agrees at 8 bases. V shed 3 bases and J 4 bases; nucleotides not matched to a gene: 5. Germline lookup yields CDR1 SGHVS and CDR2 FQNEAQ. This CDR3 spans 14 amino acids. In nucleotides, the CDR3 is TGTGCCAGCAGCTTCGGGGGGGCCCCTTACGAGCAGTACTTC. This translates into CASSFGGAPYEQYF.

This clone was picked up a small number of times. CDR3 amino acids: CASSYGQVLYGYTF. Written as DNA, the CDR3 is TGTGCCAGCAGTTATGGACAGGTACTTTATGGCTACACCTTC. This chain uses TRBV28 with TRBJ1-2; 7 nucleotides agree with TRBD1. The germline gives CDR1 MDHEN, CDR2 SYDVKM. V trimming: 4 bases; J trimming: 5 bases; junction bases outside the gene matches: 7. The CDR3 loop spans 14 amino acids.

The rearrangement uses TRBV4-2 and TRBJ1-2; no clear D gene. V shed 5 bases and J shed 10 bases, with 14 bases lying between them. Looked up from germline, CDR1 is LGHNA and CDR2 is YNFKEQ. The CDR3 is made up of 12 amino acids. The CDR3 nucleotides read TGTGCCAGCAGCTGGGATGGGTACCCCTACACCTTC. Translation gives CASSWDGYPYTF.

This clone has only one observation. The J gene is TRBJ1-2, the V gene TRBV5-6; D is perhaps TRBD1 (6 bases). Germline CDR1 SGHDT, CDR2 YYEEEE. This CDR3 comprises 15 residues. Between the trimmed V and J ends, which lost 2 bases and 5 bases, there was a span of 16 bases. CDR3 in amino acids: CASSFVGGGPYGYTF. In DNA form, the CDR3 reads TGTGCCAGCAGCTTCGTAGGCGGGGGGCCGTATGGCTACACCTTC.

The chain joins TRBV6-6 to TRBJ2-7; 10 nucleotides line up with TRBD1. CDR3 length equals 14 residues. Germline V gene sequence: CDR1 MNHNY, CDR2 SVGAGI (reference sequence). V trimming: 8 bases; J trimming: 2 bases; junction bases outside the gene matches: 6. The CDR3 spells CASGQGGTAYEQYF. The CDR3 DNA reads as TGTGCCAGCGGACAGGGGGGGACCGCCTACGAGCAGTACTTC.

V is TRBV5-1 and J is TRBJ1-4; D remains unclear. This CDR3 spans 13 amino acids. Per the germline V gene, CDR1 is SGHRS and CDR2 is YFSETQ. V lost 4 bases and J lost 7, with 11 bases in between. The CDR3 DNA is TGCGCCAGCAGCCGGAACCTGGGTGAAAAACTGTTTTTT. This gives the protein CASSRNLGEKLFF.

A single count supports this clone. The rearrangement links TRBV10-2 to TRBJ1-4, with D perhaps matching TRBD1 (5 bases). Germline V gene sequence: CDR1 WSHSY, CDR2 SAAADI. This CDR3 is built from 16 residues. The V end lost 0 bases, the J end lost 8 bases, and 16 bases lay between the germline ends. The CDR3 here is CASSESGHGAGEKLFF. CDR3 in DNA: TGCGCCAGCAGTGAGTCGGGCCACGGGGCAGGAGAAAAACTGTTTTTT.

This chain joins TRBV5-6 and TRBJ1-2; D gene uncertain. There are 15 residues in the CDR3. The ends were cut back, 6 bases at V and 4 bases at J, with 19 bases in the middle. Looked up from germline, CDR1 is SGHDT and CDR2 is YYEEEE. CDR3 DNA sequence: TGTGCCAGCAAAAGACGCGAATATTCTGGCTATGGCTACACCTTC. Protein: CASKRREYSGYGYTF.

The rearrangement joins TRBV19 to TRBJ2-3; D is undetermined. Deletions cut 1 base from V and 1 base from J, with 6 bases between. The CDR3 totals 14 residues. CDR1 and CDR2 from the germline V gene are LNHDA and SQIVND (reference sequence). The CDR3 region is CASSIGGRTDTQYF. The CDR3 nucleotides are TGTGCCAGTAGTATAGGCGGACGCACAGATACGCAGTATTTT.

The chain recombines TRBV27 with TRBJ2-7; tentative D call: TRBD2 (6 bases). The CDR3 runs to 12 residues. Germline values: CDR1 MNHEY, CDR2 SMNVEV (reference sequence). V lost 2 bases to trimming and J lost 7 bases, with 9 bases between them. The CDR3 region has the DNA TGTGCCAGCAGTTTAGTCGCGGGGGAGCAGTACTTC. Its translation: CASSLVAGEQYF.

The chain combines TRBV15 with TRBJ1-1; 9 bases fit TRBD1. This CDR3 contains 17 residues. The V and J ends lost 0 bases and 5 bases, in that order; junction bases with no gene match: 10. CDR1 is LNHNV, CDR2 YYDKDF, per germline (reference sequence). The CDR3 here is CATSRDLETGGLTEAFF. The DNA of the CDR3 is TGTGCCACCAGCAGAGATCTGGAGACAGGGGGTTTAACTGAAGCTTTCTTT.

This chain joins TRBV6-9 and TRBJ1-2; D possibly corresponds to TRBD1 (5 bases). The V gene lost 4 bases and the J gene lost 2 bases, with 8 bases spanning the gap. Germline values: CDR1 MNHGY, CDR2 SVAAGI. CDR3 size: 13 residues. This CDR3 is CASSFGGNYGYTF. CDR3 coding DNA: TGTGCCAGCAGTTTTGGGGGAAACTATGGCTACACCTTC.

V usage is TRBV19 and J usage is TRBJ2-1; D unclear. Germline assignment: CDR1 LNHDA and CDR2 SQIVND (reference sequence). Trimming left V 5 bases short and J 8 bases short, with 7 bases between. The CDR3 contains 11 residues. The CDR3: CASSSRDEQFF. CDR3 DNA: TGTGCCAGTAGTTCAAGAGATGAGCAGTTCTTC.

The V call is TRBV28, the J call TRBJ1-1, with D perhaps matching TRBD1 (5 bases). The CDR3 is made up of 12 amino acids. The germline V gene encodes CDR1 MDHEN and CDR2 SYDVKM. With 3 bases removed from V and 11 bases from J, the gap between germline ends came to 13 bases. CDR3 region: CASSLPRGLAFF. The CDR3, as DNA: TGTGCCAGCAGTTTGCCAAGGGGATTGGCTTTCTTT. Drawing the rest from reference TRBV28 and TRBJ1-1, the complete variable domain is DVKVTQSSRYLVKRTGEKVFLECVQDMDHENMFWYRQDPGLGLRLIYFSYDVKMKEKGDIPEGYSVSREKKERFSLILESASTNQTSMYLCASSLPRGLAFFGQGTRLTVV.

The chain has TRBV5-1 and TRBJ2-3, with 7 bases lining up with TRBD1. Germline trimming cut 2 bases from V and 4 bases from J; bases unmatched to any gene: 4. CDR3 size: 14 residues. Germline V gene sequence: CDR1 SGHRS, CDR2 YFSETQ. The CDR3 coding sequence is TGCGCCAGCAGCTTAAGTACAGGGGCAGATACGCAGTATTTT. Encoded protein: CASSLSTGADTQYF.

This clone was recorded a few times. The genes are TRBV4-2 and TRBJ2-7; D remains unclear. This CDR3 comprises 13 residues. Trimming removed 1 base at V and 3 bases at J, with 7 bases between. Germline V gene sequence: CDR1 LGHNA, CDR2 YNFKEQ. CDR3 nucleotide sequence: TGTGCCAGCAGCCAAGGAGGTCACTACGAGCAGTACTTC. It is translated as CASSQGGHYEQYF.

V gene TRBV28 combines with J gene TRBJ2-7, with 13 nucleotides matching TRBD2. The V gene end was trimmed by 2 bases and the J gene end by 1 base; junction bases not matched to a gene: 5. Germline-derived CDR1 and CDR2 are MDHEN and SYDVKM. CDR3 size: 17 residues. The CDR3 DNA sequence: TGTGCCAGCAGTTTAACTAGCGGGAGGGCCAGATCCTACGAGCAGTACTTC. Its protein is CASSLTSGRARSYEQYF.

The chain couples TRBV7-9 to TRBJ2-1; 9 bases align to TRBD2. Germline loops: CDR1 SEHNR, CDR2 FQNEAQ (reference sequence). V was pared by 7 bases and J by 6 bases, with 13 bases of the junction left unmatched. The CDR3 length is 16 residues. The CDR3 here is CASTYTGLANGNEQFF. In DNA, the CDR3 is TGTGCCAGCACCTATACGGGACTAGCTAATGGCAATGAGCAGTTCTTC. Looking up the rest from reference TRBV7-9 and TRBJ2-1 gives the full variable domain: DTGVSQNPRHKITKRGQNVTFRCDPISEHNRLYWYRQTLGQGPEFLTYFQNEAQLEKSRLLSDRFSAERPKGSFSTLEIQRTEQGDSAMYLCASTYTGLANGNEQFFGPGTRLTVL.

The chain employs TRBV25-1 and TRBJ2-1, with D perhaps matching TRBD1 (6 bases). This CDR3 has 16 residues. Germline-derived CDR1 and CDR2 are MGHDK and SYGVNS. V was shortened by 3 bases and J by 2 bases, with 14 bases between the two germline ends. CDR3 in amino acids: CASSDLLAGAYNEQFF. In DNA, the CDR3 is TGTGCCAGCAGTGATTTGCTGGCAGGGGCCTACAATGAGCAGTTCTTC.

The V call is TRBV30, the J call TRBJ1-5; perhaps TRBD1 as D (6 bases). Germline CDR1 and CDR2: GTSNPN and SVGIG (reference sequence). V lost 0 bases and J 1 base, leaving 10 bases between the germline ends. The CDR3 spans 15 residues. The CDR3 bases are TGTGCCTGGAGTGTAGGGGGGACCAGCAATCAGCCCCAGCATTTT. Translation gives CAWSVGGTSNQPQHF.